Described below is a single T cell receptor beta chain sequence and its context. There is no known antigen for this receptor. No base quality values were provided; no much bigger clone lies one nucleotide off. The data were obtained in a study of OX40 agonist ivuxolimab in advanced cancers. About the investigation overall: The costimulatory receptor OX40 (CD134) was targeted by ivuxolimab, a fully human IgG2 agonistic monoclonal antibody. Among the approximately 54 dose-escalation patients, about 20 had hepatocellular carcinoma, roughly 15 melanoma, 9 renal cell carcinoma and 9 head and neck cancer. A male proportion of about 79% and a mean age of about 60 years, ranging from about 20 to 79, were recorded for the dose-escalation cohort. Three dose-escalation patients achieved partial responses, one with hepatocellular carcinoma and two with cutaneous melanoma. Patients were allowed to have had prior anti-PD-1, anti-PD-L1 or anti-CTLA-4 therapy, and roughly two fifths of the dose-escalation patients had been treated with checkpoint inhibitors. Peripheral TCRbeta sequencing aimed to test whether ivuxolimab altered TCR sequence diversity and caused clonal T-cell expansion. Intravenous ivuxolimab was administered to patients every 2 weeks at six dose levels: 0.01, 0.1, 0.3, 1.5, 3 and 10 mg/kg. The paper describes the monotherapy dose-escalation part (N of about 52 patients) of the phase I trial of ivuxolimab. The study at large found these results: Clonal expansion of both CD4+ and CD8+ blood T cells was observed from baseline to week 6 at doses 0.1 to 3.0 mg/kg. Low levels of normalized T-cell clonal expansion were also shown by some nonresponding patients. In partial responders in the 0.1-3.0 mg/kg groups, normalized peripheral clonal expansion was found to be among the lowest, especially among CD8+ T cells. After ivuxolimab, expanded clones were on average more numerous among CD8+ T cells than among CD4+ T cells. Antigen specificity was not determined for the clonally expanded peripheral T cells.

Genomic DNA was extracted from sorted cells for sequencing of the TCRbeta CDR3 region. The immunoSEQ Assay was used for sequencing of TCRbeta CDR3 regions. TCRdb provides this immuneACCESS table in a form limited to in-frame rearrangements. Some clones are lacking; in checked studies, under half of them reflect an unresolved V gene, and why the rest are absent is not known. This sample gives approximately 89,000 clones in total; roughly 90% of them show up just once. The ten largest clones take up roughly 2.1% of the sample. Patients with a history of autoimmune disease or receiving systemic immunosuppression were excluded from the trial. Peripheral blood for TCR sequencing was drawn from every dose cohort at baseline, at cycle 4 day 1 and at cycle 7 day 1. Samples came from an open-label, multicenter, first-in-human phase I dose-escalation trial of ivuxolimab. The trial enrolled adults with locally advanced or metastatic head and neck squamous cell, hepatocellular, melanoma or renal cell carcinoma. Before TCR sequencing, CD4+ T cells and CD8+ T cells were sorted from peripheral blood as separate populations.

CDR1 and CDR2 are drawn from the germline V gene: KGHSH, LQKENI. Unmatched junction bases come to 7, with V trimmed by 0 bases and J by 6 bases. The CDR3 contains 16 residues, cysteine and phenylalanine counted. The sequence is cut down to CDR3 DNA, 48 bases in frame from base 1. Sample: CD4+ or CD8+ T cells sorted from blood, taken in a trial of the OX40 agonist ivuxolimab. This sequence was found in an adult with an advanced solid tumor such as melanoma, head and neck, liver or kidney cancer. The chain was built from TRBV18 and TRBJ2-1; TRBD2 matches 8 bases in the middle. The CDR3 region has the sequence CASSPPATSASNEQFF. DNA sequence: TGTGCCAGCTCACCACCGGCGACTAGCGCGAGCAATGAGCAGTTCTTC.